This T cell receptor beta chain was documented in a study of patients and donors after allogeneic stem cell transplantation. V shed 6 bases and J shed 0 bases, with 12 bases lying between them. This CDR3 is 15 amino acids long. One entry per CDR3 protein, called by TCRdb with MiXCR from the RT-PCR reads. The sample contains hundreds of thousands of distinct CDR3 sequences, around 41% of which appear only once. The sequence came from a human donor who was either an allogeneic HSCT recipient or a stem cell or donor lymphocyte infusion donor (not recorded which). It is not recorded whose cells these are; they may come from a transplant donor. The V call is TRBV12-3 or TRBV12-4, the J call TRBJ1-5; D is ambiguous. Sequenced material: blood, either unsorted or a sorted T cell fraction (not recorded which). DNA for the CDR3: TGTGCCAGCAGGCTAGGAAGTTATAGCAATCAGCCCCAGCATTTT. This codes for CASRLGSYSNQPQHF.